This T cell receptor (beta chain) was profiled in a study of beta chain features in type 1 diabetes. General observations from the study: There was no resolution here of whether HLA type influences TCRB rearrangement. Within each of all four CD4+ subsets, Type 1 diabetes patients had TCRB CDR3s that were moderately but significantly shorter.

As to this clone: The antigen is not known.

The CDR3 runs to 17 residues. The trim removed 0 bases at V and 5 bases at J, leaving 7 bases unmatched. Germline V gene sequence: CDR1 SGHTA, CDR2 FQGNSA. TCRB transcripts that were expressed got sequenced, as all of the isolated RNA had been reverse transcribed. Produced via immunoSEQ multiplex PCR; TCRdb's table is partial and in-frame only. In the table there are about 240,000 clones, approximately 15% of which are singletons. The receptor's source is a man in his thirties or forties with type 1 diabetes. The sequencing sample was made of naive CD4+ T cells from blood. The chain recombines TRBV7-2 with TRBJ2-5; TRBD2 matches at 12 bases. The CDR3 sequence is CASSLASSGRARETQYF. For the CDR3, the DNA is TGTGCCAGCAGCTTAGCCTCTAGCGGGAGGGCTCGGGAGACCCAGTACTTC.